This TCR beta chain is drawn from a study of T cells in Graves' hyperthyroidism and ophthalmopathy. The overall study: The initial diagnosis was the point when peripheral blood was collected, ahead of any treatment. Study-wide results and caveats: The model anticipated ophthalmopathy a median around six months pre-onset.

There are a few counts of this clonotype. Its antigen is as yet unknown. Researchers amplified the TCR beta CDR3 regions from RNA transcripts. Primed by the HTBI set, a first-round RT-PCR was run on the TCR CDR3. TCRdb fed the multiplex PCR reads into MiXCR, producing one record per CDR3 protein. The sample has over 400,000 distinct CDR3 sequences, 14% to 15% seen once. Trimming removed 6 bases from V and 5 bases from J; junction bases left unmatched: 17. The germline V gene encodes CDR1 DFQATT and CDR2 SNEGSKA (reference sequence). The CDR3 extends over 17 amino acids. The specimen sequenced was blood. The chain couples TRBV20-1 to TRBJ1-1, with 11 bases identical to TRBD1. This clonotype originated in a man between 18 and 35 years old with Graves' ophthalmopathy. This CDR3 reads CSAVTGTGGGRGTEAFF. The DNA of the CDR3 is TGCAGTGCCGTCACCGGGACAGGGGGTGGTCGGGGTACTGAAGCTTTCTTT.